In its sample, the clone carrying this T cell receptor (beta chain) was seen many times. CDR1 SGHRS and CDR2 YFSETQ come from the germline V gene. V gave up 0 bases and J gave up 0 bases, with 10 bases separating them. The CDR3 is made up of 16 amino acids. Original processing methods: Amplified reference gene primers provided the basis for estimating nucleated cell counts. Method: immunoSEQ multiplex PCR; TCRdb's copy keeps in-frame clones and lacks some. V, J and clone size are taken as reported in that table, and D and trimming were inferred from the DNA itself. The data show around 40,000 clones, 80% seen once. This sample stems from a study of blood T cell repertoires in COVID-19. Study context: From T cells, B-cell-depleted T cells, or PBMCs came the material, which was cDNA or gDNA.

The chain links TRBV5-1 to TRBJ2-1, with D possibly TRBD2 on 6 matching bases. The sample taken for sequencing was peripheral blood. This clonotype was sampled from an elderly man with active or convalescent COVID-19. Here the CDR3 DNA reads TGCGCCAGCAGCTTGGGGAGCGGGCCCTCCTACAATGAGCAGTTCTTC. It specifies CASSLGSGPSYNEQFF.